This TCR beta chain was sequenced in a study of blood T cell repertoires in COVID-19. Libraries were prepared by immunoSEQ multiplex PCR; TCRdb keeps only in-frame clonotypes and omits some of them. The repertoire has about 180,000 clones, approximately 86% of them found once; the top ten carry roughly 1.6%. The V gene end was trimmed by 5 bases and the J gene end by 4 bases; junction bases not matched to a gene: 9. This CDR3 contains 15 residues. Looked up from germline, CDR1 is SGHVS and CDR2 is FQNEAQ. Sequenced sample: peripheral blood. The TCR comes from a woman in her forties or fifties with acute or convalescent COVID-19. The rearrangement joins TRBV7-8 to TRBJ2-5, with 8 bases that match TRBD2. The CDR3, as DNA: TGTGCCAGCAGCCCTAGGACTAGCACCAGAGAGACCCAGTACTTC. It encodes CASSPRTSTRETQYF.